This TCR beta chain is from a study of molecular identifiers for immune sequencing clone quantification. The bulk TCR libraries were made with methods described before and with listed TCR primers. Using its own MiXCR run on the PCR reads, TCRdb lists one record per CDR3 protein. The sample carries approximately 590,000 distinct CDR3 sequences, roughly 23% recorded once. Germline-derived CDR1 and CDR2 are DFQATT and SNEGSKA (reference sequence). V trimming: 1 base; J trimming: 8 bases; junction bases outside the gene matches: 4. The CDR3 runs to 14 residues. V and J are TRBV20-1 and TRBJ2-1, with 11 bases identical to TRBD2. The source material was naive CD8+ T cells from blood, with Jurkat cell RNA spiked in. Subset here: FACS-sorted CD8+CD4-CCR7+CD45RA+ naive T cells. The TCR sequence derives from a human donor in good health. Some libraries in this study had Jurkat cell RNA spiked in. CDR3 bases: TGCAGTGCTAGAGGACTAGCGGGGAGCTATGAGCAGTTCTTC. It specifies CSARGLAGSYEQFF.